The following is a T cell receptor beta chain sequence with its context. Its cognate antigen is unknown. The record originates from a study of T cells after yellow fever vaccination. The study, taken as a whole, reports: Some clonotypes were seen in both the CD4 and the CD8 compartments. These made up a small share and likely arose from convergent recombination. Peaking on day 5 versus 15, the secondary response was faster but weaker. Subsequent booster samples again held most clones from primary vaccination (96% CD4, roughly 91% CD8).

The TCR cDNA carried a universal primer site and UMIs from 5'RACE template switching. Each CDR3 protein gets one entry after TCRdb re-called the 5' RACE reads with MiXCR. This table holds 450,000 to 600,000 distinct CDR3 sequences, roughly 13% found once. Germline CDR1 is SGHAT and CDR2 is FQNNGV. This CDR3 is 17 amino acids long. Between the trimmed V and J ends, which lost 5 bases and 0 bases, there was a span of 18 bases. This chain connects TRBV11-2 to TRBJ2-3; D is unclear. The TCR was taken from a man younger than 40 who received the YFV17D yellow fever vaccine. The starting material was PBMCs, obtained on the day of the yellow fever booster vaccination. The CDR3, as DNA: TGTGCCAGCAGCCTGGGTAAAGCGAGAGCTAGCACAGATACGCAGTATTTT. Protein product: CASSLGKARASTDTQYF.